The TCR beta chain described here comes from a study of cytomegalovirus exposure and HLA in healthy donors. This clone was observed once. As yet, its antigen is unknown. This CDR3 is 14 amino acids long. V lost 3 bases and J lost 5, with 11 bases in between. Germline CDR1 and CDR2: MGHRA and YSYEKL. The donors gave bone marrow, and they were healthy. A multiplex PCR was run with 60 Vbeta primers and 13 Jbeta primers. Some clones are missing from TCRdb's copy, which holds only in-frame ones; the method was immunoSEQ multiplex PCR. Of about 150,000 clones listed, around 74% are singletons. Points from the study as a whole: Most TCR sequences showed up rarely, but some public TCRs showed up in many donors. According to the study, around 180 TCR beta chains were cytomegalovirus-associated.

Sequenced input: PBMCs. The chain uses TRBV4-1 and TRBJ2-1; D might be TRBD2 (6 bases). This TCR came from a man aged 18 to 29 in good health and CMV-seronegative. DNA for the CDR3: TGCGCCAGCAGCCACCGACCGGGGGACAATGAGCAGTTCTTC. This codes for CASSHRPGDNEQFF.